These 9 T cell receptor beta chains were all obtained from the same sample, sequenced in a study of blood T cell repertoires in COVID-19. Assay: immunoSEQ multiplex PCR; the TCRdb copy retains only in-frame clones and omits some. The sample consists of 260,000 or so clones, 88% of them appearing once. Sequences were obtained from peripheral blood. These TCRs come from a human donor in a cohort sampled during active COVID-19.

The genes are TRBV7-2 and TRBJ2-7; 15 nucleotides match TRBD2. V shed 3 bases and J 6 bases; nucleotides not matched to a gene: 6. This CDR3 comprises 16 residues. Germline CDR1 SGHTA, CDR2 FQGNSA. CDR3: CASSLNGLAGGPEQYF. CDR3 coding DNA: TGTGCCAGCAGCTTGAATGGACTAGCGGGAGGGCCCGAGCAGTACTTC. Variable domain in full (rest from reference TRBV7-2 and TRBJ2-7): GAGVSQSPSNKVTEKGKDVELRCDPISGHTALYWYRQSLGQGLEFLIYFQGNSAPDKSGLPSDRFSAERTGGSVSTLTIQRTQQEDSAVYLCASSLNGLAGGPEQYFGPGTRLTVT.

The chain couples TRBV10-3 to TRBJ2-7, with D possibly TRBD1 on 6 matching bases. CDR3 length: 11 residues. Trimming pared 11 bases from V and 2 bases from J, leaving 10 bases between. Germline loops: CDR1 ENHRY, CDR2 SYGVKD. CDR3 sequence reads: CASRQAYEQYF. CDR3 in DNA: TGTGCCTCGAGACAGGCCTACGAGCAGTACTTC.

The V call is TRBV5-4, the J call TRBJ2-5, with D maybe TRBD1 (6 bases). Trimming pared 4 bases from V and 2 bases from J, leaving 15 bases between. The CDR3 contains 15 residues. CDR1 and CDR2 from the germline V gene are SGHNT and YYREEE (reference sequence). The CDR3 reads CASSTEQGLQETQYF. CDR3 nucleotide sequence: TGTGCCAGCAGCACTGAACAGGGTCTACAAGAGACCCAGTACTTC.

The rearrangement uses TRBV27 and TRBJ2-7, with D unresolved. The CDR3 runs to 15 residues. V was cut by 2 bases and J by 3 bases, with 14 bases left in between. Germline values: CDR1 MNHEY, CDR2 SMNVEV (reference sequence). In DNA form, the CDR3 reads TGTGCCAGCAGTTTAGCGGCACAACCCCACTACGAGCAGTACTTC. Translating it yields CASSLAAQPHYEQYF.

CDR3 sequence reads: CASSGGTGNQPQHF. The CDR3 DNA follows: TGTGCCAGCAGCGGCGGGACGGGCAATCAGCCCCAGCATTTT. The chain joins TRBV7-6 to TRBJ1-5; weak D call: TRBD1 (5 bases). Germline values: CDR1 SGHVS, CDR2 FNYEAQ. The V gene lost 5 bases and the J gene lost 2 bases, with 10 bases spanning the gap. The CDR3 totals 14 residues. Together with reference TRBV7-6 and TRBJ1-5, the CDR3 gives the full variable domain: GAGVSQSPRYKVTKRGQDVALRCDPISGHVSLYWYRQALGQGPEFLTYFNYEAQQDKSGLPNDRFSAERPEGSISTLTIQRTEQRDSAMYRCASSGGTGNQPQHFGDGTRLSIL.

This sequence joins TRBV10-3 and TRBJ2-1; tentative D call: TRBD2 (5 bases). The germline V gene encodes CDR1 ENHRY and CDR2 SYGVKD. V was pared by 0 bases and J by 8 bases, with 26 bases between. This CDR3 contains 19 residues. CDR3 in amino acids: CAISESLYGESMRPHEQFF. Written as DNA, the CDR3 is TGTGCCATCAGTGAGTCACTATACGGGGAGTCAATGAGGCCCCATGAGCAGTTCTTC.

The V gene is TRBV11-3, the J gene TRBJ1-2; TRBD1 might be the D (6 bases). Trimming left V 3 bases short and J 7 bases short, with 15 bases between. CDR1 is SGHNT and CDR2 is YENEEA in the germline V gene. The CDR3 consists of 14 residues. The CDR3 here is CASSLGSNRAGYTF. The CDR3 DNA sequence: TGTGCCAGCAGCTTGGGGAGCAACAGGGCTGGCTACACCTTC.

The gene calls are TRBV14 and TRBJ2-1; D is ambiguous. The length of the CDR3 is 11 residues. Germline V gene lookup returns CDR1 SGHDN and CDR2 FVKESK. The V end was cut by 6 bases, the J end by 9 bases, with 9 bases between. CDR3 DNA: TGTGCCAGCAGTGCGTATCGTGAGCAGTTCTTC. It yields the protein CASSAYREQFF. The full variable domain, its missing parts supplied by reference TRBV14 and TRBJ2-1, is EAGVTQFPSHSVIEKGQTVTLRCDPISGHDNLYWYRRVMGKEIKFLLHFVKESKQDESGMPNNRFLAERTGGTYSTLKVQPAELEDSGVYFCASSAYREQFFGPGTRLTVL.

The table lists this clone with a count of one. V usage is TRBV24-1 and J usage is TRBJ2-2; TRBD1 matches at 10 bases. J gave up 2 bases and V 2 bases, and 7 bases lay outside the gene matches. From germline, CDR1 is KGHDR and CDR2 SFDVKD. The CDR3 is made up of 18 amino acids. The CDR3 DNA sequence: TGTGCCACCAGTGATTGGAGGGGGACAGGGGTCAACACCGGGGAGCTGTTTTTT. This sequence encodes CATSDWRGTGVNTGELFF.